This T cell receptor beta chain was identified during a study of tumor-infiltrating lymphocytes in localized non-small cell lung cancer. The study, taken as a whole, reports: Different pieces of the same tissue went to different assays, confounding technical variation with intratumor heterogeneity.

Concerning this clone: The antigen is undetermined.

The CDR3 length is 14 residues. The junction had 7 bases not matched to a gene; V was cut back by 2 bases and J by 6 bases. The germline CDR1 and CDR2 sequences are SGHKS and YYEKEE (reference sequence). Libraries were prepared by immunoSEQ multiplex PCR; TCRdb keeps only in-frame clonotypes and omits some of them. The table lists about 12,000 clones, 66% of them singletons. The V call is TRBV5-5, the J call TRBJ1-2, with 7 positions matching TRBD1. The sequence was obtained from a human donor with non-small cell lung cancer. What was sequenced was lung tumor tissue. CDR3 in amino acids: CASSFTTGENGYTF. The CDR3 DNA follows: TGTGCCAGCAGCTTTACTACAGGGGAGAATGGCTACACCTTC. Complete variable domain (other parts from reference TRBV5-5 and TRBJ1-2): DAGVTQSPTHLIKTRGQQVTLRCSPISGHKSVSWYQQVLGQGPQFIFQYYEKEERGRGNFPDRFSARQFPNYSSELNVNALLLGDSALYLCASSFTTGENGYTFGSGTRLTVV.